These 4 T cell receptor beta chains came from one sample sequenced in a study of CD8 T cells in Susac syndrome. Random hexamers served to reverse transcribe roughly 0.5 to 1 ug RNA. From the immunoSEQ multiplex PCR reads, TCRdb called clonotypes with MiXCR, one entry per CDR3 protein. The sample yields approximately 210,000 distinct CDR3 sequences, roughly 93% seen once. The sequenced material came from CD4+ T cells from PBMCs. The receptors were gathered from a human donor with Susac syndrome.

This chain joins TRBV28 and TRBJ1-5; tentatively, D is TRBD1 (6 bases). This CDR3 has 13 amino acids. The germline gives CDR1 MDHEN, CDR2 SYDVKM. The CDR3 nucleotides read TGTGGAGTTCGGGGGCTCGGCAATCAGCCCCAGCATTTT. Translated: CGVRGLGNQPQHF.

This chain uses TRBV25-1 with TRBJ2-5, with D tentatively TRBD2 (5 bases). The CDR3 has 15 residues. V was pared by 4 bases and J by 4 bases, with 16 bases between. Germline V gene sequence: CDR1 MGHDK, CDR2 SYGVNS. CDR3 in DNA: TGTGCCAGCAGTGCCCACGGGGTGAAGGGAGAGACCCAGTACTTC. It codes for CASSAHGVKGETQYF.

This clonotype was recorded a few times. The CDR3 protein is CASSAGTVNNEQFF. The CDR3 DNA is TGTGCCAGCAGCGCCGGTACGGTTAACAATGAGCAGTTCTTC. The rearrangement joins TRBV7-3 to TRBJ2-1; D gene uncertain. Germline values: CDR1 SGHTA, CDR2 FQGTGA. V lost 5 bases and J 5 bases, leaving 13 bases between the germline ends. The CDR3 consists of 14 residues.

J is TRBJ1-2 and V is TRBV20-1, with D maybe TRBD1 (5 bases). CDR3 length equals 13 residues. Germline CDR1 reads DFQATT; CDR2 reads SNEGSKA (reference sequence). V gave up 4 bases and J gave up 2 bases, with 11 bases separating them. The CDR3 coding sequence is TGCAGTGCTACCAGGGCGGGGAACTATGGCTACACCTTC. Translation gives CSATRAGNYGYTF.